This entry features one TCR beta chain sequence. As yet, its antigen is unknown. The data were taken from a study of CD8 T cells in Susac syndrome. Study observations and caveats: CD4+ T cell repertoires in Susac syndrome lacked clonal expansion.

CDR1 is MNHNY, CDR2 SVGAGI, per germline (reference sequence). The V end was cut by 2 bases, the J end by 5 bases, with 10 bases between. The CDR3 covers 14 residues. Random hexamers were used to reverse transcribe the RNA input (roughly 0.5 to 1 ug). From the immunoSEQ multiplex PCR reads, TCRdb called clonotypes with MiXCR, one entry per CDR3 protein. Of around 140,000 distinct CDR3 sequences in the sample, approximately 95% were seen once. The sequence derives from a human donor with Susac syndrome. The sequenced sample was CD4+ T cells from PBMCs. J is TRBJ1-5 and V is TRBV6-6; no clear D. This CDR3 is CASSYGQTDQPQHF. DNA of the CDR3: TGTGCCAGCAGTTACGGCCAGACTGATCAGCCCCAGCATTTT.